This T cell receptor (beta chain) is from a study of T cells in Graves' hyperthyroidism and ophthalmopathy. Broader study findings: The authors' 13 V-J model separated ophthalmopathy from stable hyperthyroidism.

Diagnosing involved the use of clinical symptoms, serum thyroxine and TRAb, thyroid ultrasound and orbital computed tomography. What was amplified from RNA transcripts were TCR beta CDR3 regions. With the HTBI primer set, the TCR CDR3 went through a first round of RT-PCR. TCRdb re-derived calls from the multiplex PCR reads in MiXCR, one entry per CDR3 protein. Seen here are hundreds of thousands of distinct CDR3 sequences, approximately 14% observed once, and the top ten hold around 4.5%. V was trimmed by 2 bases and J by 2 bases, leaving 16 bases between them. The germline V gene has CDR1 SGHRS and CDR2 YFSETQ. This CDR3 is built from 17 residues. Concerning this clonotype itself: Its matching antigen is unknown.

Sequencing was carried out using blood. This chain connects TRBV5-1 to TRBJ2-2; possibly TRBD2 for D (5 bases). The clonotype originates from a woman in her thirties or forties with Graves' ophthalmopathy. CDR3 nucleotides: TGCGCCAGCAGCTTCGGAGCAGCCGGGATAAACACCGGGGAGCTGTTTTTT. Its protein product is CASSFGAAGINTGELFF.